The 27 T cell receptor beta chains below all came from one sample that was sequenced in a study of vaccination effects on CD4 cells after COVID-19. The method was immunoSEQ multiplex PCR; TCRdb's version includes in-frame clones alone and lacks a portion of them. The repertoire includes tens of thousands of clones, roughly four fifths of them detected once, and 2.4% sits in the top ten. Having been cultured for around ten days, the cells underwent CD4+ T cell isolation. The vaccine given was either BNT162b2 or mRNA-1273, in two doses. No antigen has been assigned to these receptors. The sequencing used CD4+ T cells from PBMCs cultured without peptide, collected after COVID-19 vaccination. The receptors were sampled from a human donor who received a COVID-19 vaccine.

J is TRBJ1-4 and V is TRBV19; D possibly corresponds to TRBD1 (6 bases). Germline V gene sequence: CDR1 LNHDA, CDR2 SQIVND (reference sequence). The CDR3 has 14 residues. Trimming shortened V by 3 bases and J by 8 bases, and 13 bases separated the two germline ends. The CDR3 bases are TGTGCCAGTAGTATGTACAGGGCAAGCGAAAAACTGTTTTTT. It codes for CASSMYRASEKLFF.

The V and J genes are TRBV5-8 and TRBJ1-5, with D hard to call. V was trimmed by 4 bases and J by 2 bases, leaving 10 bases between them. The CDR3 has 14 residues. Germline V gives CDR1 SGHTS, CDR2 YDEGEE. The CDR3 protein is CASSPRVGNQPQHF. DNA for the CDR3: TGTGCCAGCAGCCCACGAGTTGGCAATCAGCCCCAGCATTTT.

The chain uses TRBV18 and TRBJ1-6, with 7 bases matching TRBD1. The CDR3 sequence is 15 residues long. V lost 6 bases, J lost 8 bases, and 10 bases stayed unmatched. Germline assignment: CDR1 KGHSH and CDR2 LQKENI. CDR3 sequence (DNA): TGTGCCAGCTCCCCCAACAGGGGCGAGGATTCACCCCTCCACTTT. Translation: CASSPNRGEDSPLHF.

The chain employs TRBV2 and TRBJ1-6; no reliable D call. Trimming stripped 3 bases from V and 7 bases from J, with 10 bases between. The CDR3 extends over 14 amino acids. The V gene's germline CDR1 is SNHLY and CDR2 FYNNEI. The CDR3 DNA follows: TGTGCCAGCAGTGAGGGCCGGGGAAATTCACCCCTCCACTTT. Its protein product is CASSEGRGNSPLHF.

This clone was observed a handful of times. The CDR3 sequence: CASSQQADFNQPQHF. The CDR3 nucleotides are TGCGCCAGCAGCCAACAAGCAGATTTCAATCAGCCCCAGCATTTT. The chain links TRBV4-1 to TRBJ1-5; D gene unclear. The V end lost 2 bases, the J end lost 3 bases, and 11 bases lay between the germline ends. The V gene's germline CDR1 is MGHRA and CDR2 YSYEKL. This CDR3 comprises 15 residues.

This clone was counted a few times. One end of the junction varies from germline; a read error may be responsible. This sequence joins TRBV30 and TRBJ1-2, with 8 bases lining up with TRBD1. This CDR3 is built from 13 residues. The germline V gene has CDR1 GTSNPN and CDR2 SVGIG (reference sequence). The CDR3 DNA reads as TGTGCCTGTTCAACATATCCCCAGGACAGGGCTAGCTTC. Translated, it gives CACSTYPQDRASF.

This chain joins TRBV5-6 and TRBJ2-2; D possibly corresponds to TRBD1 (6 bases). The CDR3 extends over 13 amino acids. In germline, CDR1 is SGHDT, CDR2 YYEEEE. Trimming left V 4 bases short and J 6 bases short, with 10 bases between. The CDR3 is CASSGRGSGELFF. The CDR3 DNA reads TGTGCCAGCAGCGGAAGGGGGTCCGGGGAGCTGTTTTTT.

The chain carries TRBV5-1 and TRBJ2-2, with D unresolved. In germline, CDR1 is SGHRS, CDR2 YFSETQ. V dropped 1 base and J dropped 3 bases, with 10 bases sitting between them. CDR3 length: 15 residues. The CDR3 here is CASSLFPEDTGELFF. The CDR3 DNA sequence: TGCGCCAGCAGCTTGTTCCCGGAAGACACCGGGGAGCTGTTTTTT.

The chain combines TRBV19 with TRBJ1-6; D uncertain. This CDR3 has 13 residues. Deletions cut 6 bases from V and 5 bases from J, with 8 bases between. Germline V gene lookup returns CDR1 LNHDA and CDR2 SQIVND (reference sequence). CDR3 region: CASRLADNSPLHF. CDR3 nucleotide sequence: TGTGCCAGTAGGTTGGCAGATAATTCACCCCTCCACTTT.

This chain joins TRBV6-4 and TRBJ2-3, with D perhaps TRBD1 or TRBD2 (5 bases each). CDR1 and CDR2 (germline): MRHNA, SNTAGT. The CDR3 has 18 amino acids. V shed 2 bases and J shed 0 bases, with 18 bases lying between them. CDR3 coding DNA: TGTGCCAGCAGTGACGTGGAGGTCAGGGAAGGAAGCACAGATACGCAGTATTTT. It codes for CASSDVEVREGSTDTQYF.

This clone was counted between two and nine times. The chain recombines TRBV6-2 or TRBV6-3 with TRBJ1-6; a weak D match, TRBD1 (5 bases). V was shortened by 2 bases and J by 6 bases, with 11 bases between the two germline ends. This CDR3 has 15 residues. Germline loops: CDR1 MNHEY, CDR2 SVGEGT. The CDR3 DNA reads TGTGCCAGCAGTTACAGGGGACCTGTTAATTCACCCCTCCACTTT. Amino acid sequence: CASSYRGPVNSPLHF.

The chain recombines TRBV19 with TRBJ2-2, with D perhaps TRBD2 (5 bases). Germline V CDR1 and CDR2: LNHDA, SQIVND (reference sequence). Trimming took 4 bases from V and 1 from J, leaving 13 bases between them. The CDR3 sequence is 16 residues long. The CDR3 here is CASSTSVAGNTGELFF. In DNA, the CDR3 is TGTGCCAGTAGTACGTCAGTGGCGGGGAACACCGGGGAGCTGTTTTTT.

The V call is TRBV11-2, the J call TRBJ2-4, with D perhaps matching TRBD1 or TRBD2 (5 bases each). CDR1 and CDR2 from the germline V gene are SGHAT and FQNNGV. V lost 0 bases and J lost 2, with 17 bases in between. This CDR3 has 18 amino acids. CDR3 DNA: TGTGCCAGCAGCTTAGAGGGGACGGTAAAATGGTCCAAAAACATTCAGTACTTC. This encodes CASSLEGTVKWSKNIQYF.

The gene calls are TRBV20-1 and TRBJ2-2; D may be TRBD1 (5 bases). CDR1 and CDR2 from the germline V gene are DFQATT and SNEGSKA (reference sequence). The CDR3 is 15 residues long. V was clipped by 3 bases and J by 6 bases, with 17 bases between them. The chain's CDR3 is CSASRAGMGAGELFF. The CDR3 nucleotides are TGCAGTGCTAGTCGGGCAGGGATGGGCGCCGGGGAGCTGTTTTTT.

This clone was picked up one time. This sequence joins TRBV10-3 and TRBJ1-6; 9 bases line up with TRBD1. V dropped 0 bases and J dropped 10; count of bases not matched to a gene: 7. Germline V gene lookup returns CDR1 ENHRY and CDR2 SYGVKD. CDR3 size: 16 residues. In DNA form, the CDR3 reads TGTGCCATCAGTGAGTCTCTTGCAACAGGGGGCTCACCCCTCCACTTT. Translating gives CAISESLATGGSPLHF.

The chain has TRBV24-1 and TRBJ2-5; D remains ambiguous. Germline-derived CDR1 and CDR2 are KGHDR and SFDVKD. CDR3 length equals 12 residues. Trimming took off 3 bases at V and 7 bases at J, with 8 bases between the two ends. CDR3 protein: CATSDQSSTQYF. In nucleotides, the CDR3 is TGTGCCACCAGTGATCAAAGTTCGACCCAGTACTTC.

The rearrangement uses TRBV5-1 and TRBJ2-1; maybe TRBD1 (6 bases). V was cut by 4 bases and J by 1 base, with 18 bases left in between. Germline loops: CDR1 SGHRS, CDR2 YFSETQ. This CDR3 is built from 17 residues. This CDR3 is CASSDYRQVASYNEQFF. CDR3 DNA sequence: TGCGCCAGCAGCGATTATCGACAGGTCGCGTCCTACAATGAGCAGTTCTTC. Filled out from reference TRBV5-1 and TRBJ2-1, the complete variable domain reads KAGVTQTPRYLIKTRGQQVTLSCSPISGHRSVSWYQQTPGQGLQFLFEYFSETQRNKGNFPGRFSGRQFSNSRSEMNVSTLELGDSALYLCASSDYRQVASYNEQFFGPGTRLTVL.

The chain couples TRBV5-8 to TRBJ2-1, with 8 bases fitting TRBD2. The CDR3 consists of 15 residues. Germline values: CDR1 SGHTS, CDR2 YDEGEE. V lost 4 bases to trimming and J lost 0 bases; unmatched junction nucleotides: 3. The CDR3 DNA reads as TGTGCCAGCAGCATCAGCGGGGGCTCCTACAATGAGCAGTTCTTC. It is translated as CASSISGGSYNEQFF.

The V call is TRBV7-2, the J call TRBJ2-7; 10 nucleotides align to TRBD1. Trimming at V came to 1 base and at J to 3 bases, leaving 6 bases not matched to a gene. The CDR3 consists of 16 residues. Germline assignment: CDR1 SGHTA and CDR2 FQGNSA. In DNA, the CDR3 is TGTGCCAGCAGCTTAGATTTGGGGACAGGGGACTACGAGCAGTACGTC. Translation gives CASSLDLGTGDYEQYV.

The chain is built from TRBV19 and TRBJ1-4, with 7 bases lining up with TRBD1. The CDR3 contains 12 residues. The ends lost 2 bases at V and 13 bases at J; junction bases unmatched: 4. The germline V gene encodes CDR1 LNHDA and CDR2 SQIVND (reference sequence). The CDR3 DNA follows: TGTGCCAGTAGTATACGGCAGGGGGGACTGTTTTTT. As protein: CASSIRQGGLFF.

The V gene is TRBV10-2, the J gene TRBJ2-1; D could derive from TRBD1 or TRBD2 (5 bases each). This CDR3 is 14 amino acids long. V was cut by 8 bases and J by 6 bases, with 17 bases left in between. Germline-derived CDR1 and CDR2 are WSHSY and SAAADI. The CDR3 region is CASSGTGNFNEQFF. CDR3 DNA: TGCGCCAGCTCGGGGACCGGCAATTTCAATGAGCAGTTCTTC.

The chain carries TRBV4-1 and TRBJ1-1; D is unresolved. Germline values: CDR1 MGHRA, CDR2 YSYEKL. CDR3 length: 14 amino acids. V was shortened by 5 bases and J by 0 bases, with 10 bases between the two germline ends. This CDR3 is CASSARRLNTEAFF. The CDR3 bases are TGCGCCAGCAGCGCTCGACGGCTGAACACTGAAGCTTTCTTT.

The CDR3 spells CASSQGDREEQYV. The CDR3 DNA reads TGTGCCAGCAGCCAAGGGGACAGGGAGGAGCAGTACGTC. The chain couples TRBV3-1 (or the pseudogene TRBV3-2) to TRBJ2-7, with TRBD1 identical over 9 bases. Looked up from germline, CDR1 is LGHDT and CDR2 is YNNKEL (reference sequence). This CDR3 is 13 amino acids long. V trimming: 1 base; J trimming: 7 bases; junction bases outside the gene matches: 2.

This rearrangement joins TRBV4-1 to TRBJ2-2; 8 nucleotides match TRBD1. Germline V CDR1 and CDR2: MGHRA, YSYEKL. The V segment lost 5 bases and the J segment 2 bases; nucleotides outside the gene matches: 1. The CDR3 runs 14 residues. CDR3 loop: CASSDRGNTGELFF. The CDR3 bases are TGCGCCAGCAGCGACAGGGGTAACACCGGGGAGCTGTTTTTT.

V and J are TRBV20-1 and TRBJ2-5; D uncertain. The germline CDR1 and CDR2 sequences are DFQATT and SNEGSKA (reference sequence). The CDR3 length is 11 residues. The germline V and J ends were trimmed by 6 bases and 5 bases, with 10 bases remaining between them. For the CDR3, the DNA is TGCAGTGCCCTTAACAGCGAGACCCAGTACTTC. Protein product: CSALNSETQYF.

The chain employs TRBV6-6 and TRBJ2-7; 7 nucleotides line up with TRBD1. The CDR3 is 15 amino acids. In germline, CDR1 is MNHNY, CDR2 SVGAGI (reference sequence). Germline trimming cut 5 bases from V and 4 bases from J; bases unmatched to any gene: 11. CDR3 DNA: TGTGCCAGCAGTCTTGCAGACAGGGTAATGTACGAGCAGTACGTC. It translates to CASSLADRVMYEQYV.

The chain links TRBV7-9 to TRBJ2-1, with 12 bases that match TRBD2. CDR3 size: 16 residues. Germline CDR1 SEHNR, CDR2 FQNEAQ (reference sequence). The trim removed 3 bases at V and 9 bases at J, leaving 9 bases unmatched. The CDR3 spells CASSLPSGGAEVEQFF. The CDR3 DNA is TGTGCCAGCAGCTTGCCTAGCGGGGGGGCGGAAGTTGAGCAGTTCTTC.